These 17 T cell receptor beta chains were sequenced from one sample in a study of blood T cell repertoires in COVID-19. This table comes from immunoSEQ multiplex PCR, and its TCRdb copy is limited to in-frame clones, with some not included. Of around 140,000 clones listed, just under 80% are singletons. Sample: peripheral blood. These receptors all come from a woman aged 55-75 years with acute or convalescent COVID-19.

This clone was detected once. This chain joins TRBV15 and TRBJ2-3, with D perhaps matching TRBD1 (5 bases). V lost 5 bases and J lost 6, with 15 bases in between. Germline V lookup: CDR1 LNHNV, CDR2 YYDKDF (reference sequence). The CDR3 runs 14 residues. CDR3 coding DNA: TGTGCCACCAGCGCCCTGAAGGGGTGGGATACGCAGTATTTT. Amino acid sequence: CATSALKGWDTQYF.

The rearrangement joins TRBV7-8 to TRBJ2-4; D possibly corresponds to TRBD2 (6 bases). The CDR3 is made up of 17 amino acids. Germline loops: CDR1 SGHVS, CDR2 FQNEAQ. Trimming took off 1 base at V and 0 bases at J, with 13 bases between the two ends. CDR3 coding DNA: TGTGCCAGCAGCTTAGGGCGGAGGGTGGTAGCCAAAAACATTCAGTACTTC. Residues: CASSLGRRVVAKNIQYF.

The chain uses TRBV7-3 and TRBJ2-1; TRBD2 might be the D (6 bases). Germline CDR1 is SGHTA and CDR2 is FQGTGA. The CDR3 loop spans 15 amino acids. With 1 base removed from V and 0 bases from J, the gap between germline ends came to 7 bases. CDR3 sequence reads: CASSLRDSSYNEQFF. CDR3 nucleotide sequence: TGTGCCAGCAGCTTAAGGGACTCCTCCTACAATGAGCAGTTCTTC.

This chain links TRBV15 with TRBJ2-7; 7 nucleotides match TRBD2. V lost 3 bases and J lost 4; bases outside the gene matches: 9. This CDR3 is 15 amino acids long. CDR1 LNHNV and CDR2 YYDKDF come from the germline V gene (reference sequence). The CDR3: CATSSDLTSAYEQYF. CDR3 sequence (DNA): TGTGCCACCAGCAGTGACCTAACTAGCGCTTACGAGCAGTACTTC.

CDR3 DNA: TGCAGCGTTGCCGGGGTAGCGGGGGATACGCAGTATTTT. Translated: CSVAGVAGDTQYF. The chain combines TRBV29-1 with TRBJ2-3, with 8 bases that match TRBD2. The length of the CDR3 is 13 residues. CDR1 and CDR2 (germline): SQVTM, ANQGSEA. V dropped 4 bases and J dropped 6; count of bases not matched to a gene: 6.

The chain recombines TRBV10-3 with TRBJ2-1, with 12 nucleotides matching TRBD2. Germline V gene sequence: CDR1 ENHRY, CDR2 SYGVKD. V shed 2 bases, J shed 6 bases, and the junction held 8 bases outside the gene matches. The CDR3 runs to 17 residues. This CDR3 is CAISEETSGSWSNEQFF. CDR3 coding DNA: TGTGCCATCAGTGAGGAGACTAGCGGGAGTTGGAGCAATGAGCAGTTCTTC.

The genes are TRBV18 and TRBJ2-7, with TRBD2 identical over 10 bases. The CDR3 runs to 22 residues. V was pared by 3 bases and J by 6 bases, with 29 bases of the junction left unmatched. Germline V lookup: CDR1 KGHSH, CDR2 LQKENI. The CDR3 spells CASSPGLFEVRGSSGRIFEQYF. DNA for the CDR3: TGTGCCAGCTCACCTGGTCTTTTCGAAGTCAGGGGCTCTAGCGGGAGAATATTCGAGCAGTACTTC.

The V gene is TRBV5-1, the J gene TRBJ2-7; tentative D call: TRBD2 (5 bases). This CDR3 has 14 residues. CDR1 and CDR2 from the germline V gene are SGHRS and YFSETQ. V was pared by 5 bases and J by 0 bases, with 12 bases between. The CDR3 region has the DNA TGCGCCAGCAGAATTTCCGGGGACTCCTACGAGCAGTACTTC. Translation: CASRISGDSYEQYF.

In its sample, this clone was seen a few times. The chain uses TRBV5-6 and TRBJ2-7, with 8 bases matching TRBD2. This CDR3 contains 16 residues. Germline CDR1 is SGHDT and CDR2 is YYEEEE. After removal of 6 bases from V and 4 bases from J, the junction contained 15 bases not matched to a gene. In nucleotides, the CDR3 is TGTGCCAGCACCCGATCAGCGGGAGCCTATGATTACGAGCAGTACTTC. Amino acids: CASTRSAGAYDYEQYF.

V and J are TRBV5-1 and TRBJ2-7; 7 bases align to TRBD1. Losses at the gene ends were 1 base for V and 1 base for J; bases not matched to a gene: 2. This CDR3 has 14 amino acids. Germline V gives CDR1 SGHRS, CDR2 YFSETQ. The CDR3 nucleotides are TGCGCCAGCAGCTTGACAGGGGATTCCTACGAGCAGTACTTC. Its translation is CASSLTGDSYEQYF. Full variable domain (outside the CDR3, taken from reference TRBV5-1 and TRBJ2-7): KAGVTQTPRYLIKTRGQQVTLSCSPISGHRSVSWYQQTPGQGLQFLFEYFSETQRNKGNFPGRFSGRQFSNSRSEMNVSTLELGDSALYLCASSLTGDSYEQYFGPGTRLTVT.

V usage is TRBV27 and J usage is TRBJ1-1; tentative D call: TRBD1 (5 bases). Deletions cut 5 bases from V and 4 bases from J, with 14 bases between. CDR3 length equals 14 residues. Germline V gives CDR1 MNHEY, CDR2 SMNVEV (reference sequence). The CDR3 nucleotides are TGTGCCAGCAGTCACGGGGGGGTAGGCACTGAAGCTTTCTTT. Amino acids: CASSHGGVGTEAFF.

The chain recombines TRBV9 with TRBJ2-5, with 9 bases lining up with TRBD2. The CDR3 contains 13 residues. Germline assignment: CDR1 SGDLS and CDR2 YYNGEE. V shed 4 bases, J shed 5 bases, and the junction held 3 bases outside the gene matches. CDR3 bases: TGTGCCAGCAGCTTCAGCGGGGGGGAGACCCAGTACTTC. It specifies CASSFSGGETQYF.

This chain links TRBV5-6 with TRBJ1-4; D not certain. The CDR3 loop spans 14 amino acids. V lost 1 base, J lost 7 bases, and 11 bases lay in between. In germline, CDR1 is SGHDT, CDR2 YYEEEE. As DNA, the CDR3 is TGTGCCAGCAGCTTGAGTCTAGAAAGTGAAAAACTGTTTTTT. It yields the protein CASSLSLESEKLFF.

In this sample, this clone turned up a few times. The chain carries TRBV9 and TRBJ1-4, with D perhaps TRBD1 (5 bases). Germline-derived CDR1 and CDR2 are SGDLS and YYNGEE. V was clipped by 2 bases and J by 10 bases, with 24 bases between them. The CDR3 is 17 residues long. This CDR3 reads CASSVSHLGGELGKLFF. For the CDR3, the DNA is TGTGCCAGCAGCGTTTCCCACCTGGGAGGGGAACTCGGAAAACTGTTTTTT. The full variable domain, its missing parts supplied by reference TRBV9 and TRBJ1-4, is DSGVTQTPKHLITATGQRVTLRCSPRSGDLSVYWYQQSLDQGLQFLIQYYNGEERAKGNILERFSAQQFPDLHSELNLSSLELGDSALYFCASSVSHLGGELGKLFFGSGTQLSVL.

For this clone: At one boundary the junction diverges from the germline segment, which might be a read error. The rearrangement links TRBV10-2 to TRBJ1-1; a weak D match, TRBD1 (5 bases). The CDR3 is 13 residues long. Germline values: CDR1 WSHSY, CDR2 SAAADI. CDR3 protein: CASRDAGGTEAFF. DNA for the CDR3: TGCGCCAGCCGTGATGCGGGGGGGACTGAAGCTTTCTTT.

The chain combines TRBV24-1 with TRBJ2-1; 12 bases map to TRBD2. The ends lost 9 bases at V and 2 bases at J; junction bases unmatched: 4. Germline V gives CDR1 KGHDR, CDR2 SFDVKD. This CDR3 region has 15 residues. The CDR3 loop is CATGRTSGTYNEQFF. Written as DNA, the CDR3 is TGTGCCACCGGACGGACTAGCGGGACCTACAATGAGCAGTTCTTC.

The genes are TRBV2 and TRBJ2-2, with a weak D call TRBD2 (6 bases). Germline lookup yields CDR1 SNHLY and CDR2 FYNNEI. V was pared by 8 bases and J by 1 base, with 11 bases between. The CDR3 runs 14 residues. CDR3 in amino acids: CASLGTVNTGELFF. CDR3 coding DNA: TGTGCCAGCCTCGGGACTGTGAACACCGGGGAGCTGTTTTTT. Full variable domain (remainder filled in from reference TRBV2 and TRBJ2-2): EPEVTQTPSHQVTQMGQEVILRCVPISNHLYFYWYRQILGQKVEFLVSFYNNEISEKSEIFDDQFSVERPDGSNFTLKIRSTKLEDSAMYFCASLGTVNTGELFFGEGSRLTVL.